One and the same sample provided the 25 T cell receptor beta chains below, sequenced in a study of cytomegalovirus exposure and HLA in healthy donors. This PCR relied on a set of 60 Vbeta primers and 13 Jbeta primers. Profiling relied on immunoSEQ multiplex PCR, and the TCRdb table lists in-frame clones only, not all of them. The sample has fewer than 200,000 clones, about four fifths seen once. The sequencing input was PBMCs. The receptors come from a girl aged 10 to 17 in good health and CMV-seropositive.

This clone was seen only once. CDR3 amino acids: CASSQRTSGNTDTQYF. CDR3 nucleotides: TGCGCCAGCAGCCAACGGACTAGCGGGAACACAGATACGCAGTATTTT. The chain combines TRBV4-1 with TRBJ2-3; the match to TRBD2 covers 12 bases. V was pared by 2 bases and J by 2 bases, with 2 bases of the junction left unmatched. Looked up from germline, CDR1 is MGHRA and CDR2 is YSYEKL. This CDR3 is built from 16 residues.

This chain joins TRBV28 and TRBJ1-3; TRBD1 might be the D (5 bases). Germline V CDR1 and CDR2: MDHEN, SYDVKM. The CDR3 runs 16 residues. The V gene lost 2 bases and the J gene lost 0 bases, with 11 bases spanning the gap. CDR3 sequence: CASSLGSGLSGNTIYF. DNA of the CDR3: TGTGCCAGCAGTTTAGGGTCAGGGCTCTCTGGAAACACCATATATTTT.

The CDR3: CAWDYSNQPQHF. CDR3 DNA sequence: TGTGCCTGGGACTATAGCAATCAGCCCCAGCATTTT. The chain carries TRBV30 and TRBJ1-5, with D unresolved. CDR1 is GTSNPN, CDR2 SVGIG, per germline (reference sequence). Trimming pared 5 bases from V and 0 bases from J, leaving 5 bases between. The CDR3 runs to 12 residues.

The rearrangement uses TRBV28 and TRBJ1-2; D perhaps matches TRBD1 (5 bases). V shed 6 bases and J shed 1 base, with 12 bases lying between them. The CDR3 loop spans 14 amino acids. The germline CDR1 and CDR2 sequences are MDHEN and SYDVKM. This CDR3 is CASRPPTVNYGYTF. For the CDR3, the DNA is TGTGCCAGCAGGCCGCCGACAGTTAACTATGGCTACACCTTC.

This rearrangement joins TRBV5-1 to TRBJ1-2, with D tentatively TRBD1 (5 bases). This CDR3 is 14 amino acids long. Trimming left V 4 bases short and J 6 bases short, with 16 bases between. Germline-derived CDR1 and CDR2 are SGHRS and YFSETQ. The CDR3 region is CASSTGDSSDGYTF. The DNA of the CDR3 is TGCGCCAGCAGCACGGGGGACTCGAGCGATGGCTACACCTTC.

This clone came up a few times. The chain's CDR3 is CASSRLAEVGETQYF. DNA of the CDR3: TGTGCCAGCAGCCGACTAGCGGAGGTGGGAGAGACCCAGTACTTC. The chain couples TRBV7-9 to TRBJ2-5; TRBD2 agrees at 9 bases. The germline V gene encodes CDR1 SEHNR and CDR2 FQNEAQ (reference sequence). V was pared by 5 bases and J by 4 bases, with 8 bases of the junction left unmatched. The CDR3 runs 15 residues.

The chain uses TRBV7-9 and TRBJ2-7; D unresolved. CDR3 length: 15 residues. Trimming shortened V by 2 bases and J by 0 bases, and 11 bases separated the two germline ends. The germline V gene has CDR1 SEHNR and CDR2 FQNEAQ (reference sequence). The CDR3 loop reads CASSLFSLISYEQYF. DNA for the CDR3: TGTGCCAGCAGCTTATTCAGTTTAATCTCCTACGAGCAGTACTTC.

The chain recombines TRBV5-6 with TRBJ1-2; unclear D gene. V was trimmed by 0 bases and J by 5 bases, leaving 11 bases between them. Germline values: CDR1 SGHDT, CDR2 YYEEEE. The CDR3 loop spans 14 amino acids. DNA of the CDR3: TGTGCCAGCAGCTTGGGACACCGGCATTATGGCTACACCTTC. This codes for CASSLGHRHYGYTF.

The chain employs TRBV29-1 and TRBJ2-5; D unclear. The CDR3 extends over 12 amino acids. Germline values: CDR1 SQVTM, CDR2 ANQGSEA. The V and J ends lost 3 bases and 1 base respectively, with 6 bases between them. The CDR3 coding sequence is TGCAGCGTTGATTTCAGCCAAGAGACCCAGTACTTC. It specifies CSVDFSQETQYF.

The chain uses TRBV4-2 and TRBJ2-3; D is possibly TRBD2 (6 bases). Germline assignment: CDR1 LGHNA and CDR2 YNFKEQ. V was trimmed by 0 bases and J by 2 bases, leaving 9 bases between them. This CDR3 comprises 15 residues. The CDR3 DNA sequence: TGTGCCAGCAGCCAAGAGGGGGAGGCCACAGATACGCAGTATTTT. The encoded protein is CASSQEGEATDTQYF.

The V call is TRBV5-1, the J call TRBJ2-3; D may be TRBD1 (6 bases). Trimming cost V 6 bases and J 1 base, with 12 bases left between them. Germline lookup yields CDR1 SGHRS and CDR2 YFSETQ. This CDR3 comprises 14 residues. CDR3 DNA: TGCGCCAGCACGTTAAACAGGGGCACAGATACGCAGTATTTT. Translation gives CASTLNRGTDTQYF.

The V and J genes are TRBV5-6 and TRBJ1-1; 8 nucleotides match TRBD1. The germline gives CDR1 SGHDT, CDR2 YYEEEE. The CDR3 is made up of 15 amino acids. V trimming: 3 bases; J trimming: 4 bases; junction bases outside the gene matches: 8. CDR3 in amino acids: CASSSTGDWSTEAFF. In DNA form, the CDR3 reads TGTGCCAGCAGCTCGACAGGGGATTGGAGCACTGAAGCTTTCTTT.

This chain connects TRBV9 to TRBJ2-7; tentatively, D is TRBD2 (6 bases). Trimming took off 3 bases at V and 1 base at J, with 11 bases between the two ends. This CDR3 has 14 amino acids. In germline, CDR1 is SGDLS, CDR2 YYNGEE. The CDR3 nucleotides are TGTGCCAGCAGCGCCGGGGCGGGGTCCTACGAGCAGTACTTC. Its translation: CASSAGAGSYEQYF.

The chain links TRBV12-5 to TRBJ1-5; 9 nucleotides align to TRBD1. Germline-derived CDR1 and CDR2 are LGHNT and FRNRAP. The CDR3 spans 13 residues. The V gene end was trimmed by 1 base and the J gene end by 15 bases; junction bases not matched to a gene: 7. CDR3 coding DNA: TGTGCTAGTGGTTTGGAAACCGGGACAGGGCTGCATTTT. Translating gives CASGLETGTGLHF.

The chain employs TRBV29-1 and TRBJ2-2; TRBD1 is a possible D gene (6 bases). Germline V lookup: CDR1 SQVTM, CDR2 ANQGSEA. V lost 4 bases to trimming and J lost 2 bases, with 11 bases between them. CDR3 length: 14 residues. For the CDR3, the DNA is TGCAGCGTTGCGAGGACAGTCAACACCGGGGAGCTGTTTTTT. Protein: CSVARTVNTGELFF.

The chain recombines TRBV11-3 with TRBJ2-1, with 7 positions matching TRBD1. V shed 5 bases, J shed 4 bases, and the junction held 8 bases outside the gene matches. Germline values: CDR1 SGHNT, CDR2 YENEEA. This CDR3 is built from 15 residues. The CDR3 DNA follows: TGTGCCAGCAGCGACAGGGTAAGGGGTTACAATGAGCAGTTCTTC. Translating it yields CASSDRVRGYNEQFF.

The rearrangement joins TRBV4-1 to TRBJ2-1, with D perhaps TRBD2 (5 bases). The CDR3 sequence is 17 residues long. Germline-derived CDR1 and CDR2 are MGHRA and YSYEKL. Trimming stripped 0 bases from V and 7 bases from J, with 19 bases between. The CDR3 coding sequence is TGCGCCAGCAGCCAAGAGTTGAGGGATGGCTACTGGAATGAGCAGTTCTTC. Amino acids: CASSQELRDGYWNEQFF.

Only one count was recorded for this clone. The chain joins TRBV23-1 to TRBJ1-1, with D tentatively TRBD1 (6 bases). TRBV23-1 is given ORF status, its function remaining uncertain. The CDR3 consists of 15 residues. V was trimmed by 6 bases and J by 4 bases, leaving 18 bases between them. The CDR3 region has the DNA TGCGCCAGCAGACGAAACAGGGTTGTTAGCACTGAAGCTTTCTTT. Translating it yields CASRRNRVVSTEAFF.

CDR3 coding DNA: TGCAGCGTTGTGCGCGCCGACAATGAGCAGTTCTTC. Protein sequence: CSVVRADNEQFF. The chain has TRBV29-1 and TRBJ2-1; no clear D gene. Trimming pared 4 bases from V and 5 bases from J, leaving 9 bases between. This CDR3 contains 12 residues. Germline lookup yields CDR1 SQVTM and CDR2 ANQGSEA.

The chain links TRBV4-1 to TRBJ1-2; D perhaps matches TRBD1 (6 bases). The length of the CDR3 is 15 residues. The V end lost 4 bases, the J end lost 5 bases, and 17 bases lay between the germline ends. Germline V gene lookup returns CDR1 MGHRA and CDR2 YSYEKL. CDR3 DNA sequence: TGCGCCAGCAGCCCCGGGGTGGGGGCAGGATATGGCTACACCTTC. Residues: CASSPGVGAGYGYTF.

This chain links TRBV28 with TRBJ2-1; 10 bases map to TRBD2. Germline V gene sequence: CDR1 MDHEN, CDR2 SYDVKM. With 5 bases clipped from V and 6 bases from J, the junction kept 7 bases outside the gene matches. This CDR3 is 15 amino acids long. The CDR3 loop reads CASSLLAGGANEQFF. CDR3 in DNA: TGTGCCAGCAGTCTTTTAGCGGGGGGTGCCAATGAGCAGTTCTTC.

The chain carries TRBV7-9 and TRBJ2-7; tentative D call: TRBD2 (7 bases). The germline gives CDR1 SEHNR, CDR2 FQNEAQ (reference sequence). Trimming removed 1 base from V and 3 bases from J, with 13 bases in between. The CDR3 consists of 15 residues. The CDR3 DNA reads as TGTGCCAGCAGCTTAGACGGAAGGGGGGGCTACGAGCAGTACTTC. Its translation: CASSLDGRGGYEQYF.

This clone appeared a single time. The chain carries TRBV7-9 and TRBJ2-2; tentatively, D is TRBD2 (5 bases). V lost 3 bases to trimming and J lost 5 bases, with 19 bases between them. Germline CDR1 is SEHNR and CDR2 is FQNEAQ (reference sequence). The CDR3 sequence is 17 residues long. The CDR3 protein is CASSFNKGSGLTGELFF. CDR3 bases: TGTGCCAGCAGCTTTAACAAAGGAAGCGGACTGACCGGGGAGCTGTTTTTT.

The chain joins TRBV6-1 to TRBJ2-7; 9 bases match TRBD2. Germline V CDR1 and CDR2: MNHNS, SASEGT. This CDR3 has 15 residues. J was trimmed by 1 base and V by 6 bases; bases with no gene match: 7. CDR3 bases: TGTGCCAGCAGCTTAATAGCGGGGGAGTCCTACGAGCAGTACTTC. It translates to CASSLIAGESYEQYF.

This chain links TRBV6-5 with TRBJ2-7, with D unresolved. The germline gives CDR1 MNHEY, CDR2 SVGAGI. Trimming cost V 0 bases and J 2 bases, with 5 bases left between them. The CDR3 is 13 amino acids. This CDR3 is CASSYSPTYEQYF. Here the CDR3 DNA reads TGTGCCAGCAGTTACTCTCCCACCTACGAGCAGTACTTC.